This T cell receptor (beta chain) was profiled in a study of blood T cell repertoires in COVID-19. Background on the study: T cells, B-cell-depleted T cells, or PBMCs provided the cDNA or gDNA that served as material.

Clones were sequenced by immunoSEQ multiplex PCR, and TCRdb holds only the in-frame ones, with some missing. Among 500,000 or so clones listed, about nine tenths were seen once. Germline V gene sequence: CDR1 SGHAT, CDR2 FQNNGV. CDR3 length: 15 residues. V lost 1 base and J lost 2, with 10 bases in between. Participant-given clinical history determined each cohort assignment. For recovered donors of Cohort 3, there were two negative PCRs, clearance, or symptom resolution. This clonotype originated in a woman under 30 who had recovered from COVID-19. The chain recombines TRBV11-2 with TRBJ2-3; TRBD1 might be the D (5 bases). Source material: PBMCs or T cells enriched from blood (not recorded which). In nucleotides, the CDR3 is TGTGCCAGCAGCTTAGGAAAGGGGCCCACAGATACGCAGTATTTT. Protein product: CASSLGKGPTDTQYF. Looking up the rest from reference TRBV11-2 and TRBJ2-3 gives the full variable domain: EAGVAQSPRYKIIEKRQSVAFWCNPISGHATLYWYQQILGQGPKLLIQFQNNGVVDDSQLPKDRFSAERLKGVDSTLKIQPAKLEDSAVYLCASSLGKGPTDTQYFGPGTRLTVL.